This entry lists 4 T cell receptor beta chains sequenced from one sample in a study of blood T cell repertoires in COVID-19. Libraries were prepared by immunoSEQ multiplex PCR; TCRdb keeps only in-frame clonotypes and omits some of them. The sample shows 200,000 to 250,000 clones, more than 80% of them seen only once. Sample: peripheral blood. These receptors all come from a woman in her 30s with COVID-19, enrolled during active disease.

The V and J genes are TRBV5-5 and TRBJ2-7; 7 positions agree with TRBD1. The CDR3 is made up of 15 amino acids. Trimming at V came to 4 bases and at J to 3 bases, leaving 10 bases not matched to a gene. Germline CDR1 SGHKS, CDR2 YYEKEE (reference sequence). The CDR3 DNA sequence: TGTGCCAGCAGCGAGACAGGGATCGCATACTACGAGCAGTACTTC. Translating it yields CASSETGIAYYEQYF.

The gene calls are TRBV4-3 and TRBJ2-5, with 7 bases matching TRBD2. The CDR3 is made up of 16 amino acids. Germline values: CDR1 LGHNA, CDR2 YSLEER. After removal of 4 bases from V and 2 bases from J, the junction contained 10 bases not matched to a gene. The CDR3 DNA reads TGCGCCAGCAGCCGCGGAGCCCAGCGGGGACAAGAGACCCAGTACTTC. Its protein is CASSRGAQRGQETQYF.

The rearrangement links TRBV2 to TRBJ2-7; 15 bases are shared with TRBD2. The CDR3 is made up of 15 amino acids. Germline CDR1 reads SNHLY; CDR2 reads FYNNEI. Trimming at V came to 6 bases and at J to 4 bases, leaving 4 bases not matched to a gene. The CDR3, as DNA: TGTGCCAGCAGCCCAGGGACTAGCGGGAGGTACGAGCAGTACTTC. Translating gives CASSPGTSGRYEQYF.

The genes are TRBV5-1 and TRBJ2-5; TRBD2 agrees at 7 bases. The CDR3 is 14 residues long. V lost 0 bases, J lost 3 bases, and 2 bases stayed unmatched. CDR1 and CDR2 (germline): SGHRS, YFSETQ. In nucleotides, the CDR3 is TGCGCCAGCAGCTTGGGAGGGAGGGAAGAGACCCAGTACTTC. It specifies CASSLGGREETQYF.